What follows is one TCR beta chain and its context. The data stem from a study of blood T cell repertoires in COVID-19. Study at large: Among Cohort 3 donors, those recovered had two negative PCRs, clearance, or symptom resolution. The United States, Italy and Spain supplied acute and convalescent COVID-19 samples.

Clinical history reported by participants formed the basis on which cohorts were assigned. As processed by the authors: Counts of nucleated cells, estimated from reference gene primer amplification, were obtained. Profiling relied on immunoSEQ multiplex PCR, and the TCRdb table lists in-frame clones only, not all of them. Clone size and V and J calls were adopted from that table, with D and trimming inferred from the DNA. The sample lists about 210,000 clones; around 86% were seen once. Sequencing input: PBMCs or T cells enriched from blood (not recorded which). The sequence was obtained from a man aged 30 to 39 in a cohort exposed to, infected with or recovered from COVID-19 (not recorded which).

Here the CDR3 DNA reads TGTGCCACCAGTGACCCCGCTATCCATACGCAGTATTTT. Translation gives CATSDPAIHTQYF. The rearrangement uses TRBV24-1 and TRBJ2-3, with D uncertain. CDR1 and CDR2 from the germline V gene are KGHDR and SFDVKD. Trimming took 4 bases from V and 7 from J, leaving 11 bases between them. This CDR3 is built from 13 residues.